The table lists the clone carrying this T cell receptor (beta chain) with a few counts. Its antigen remains unknown. The sample belongs to a study of OX40 agonist ivuxolimab in advanced cancers. Study summary: Ivuxolimab, which is an agonistic anti-OX40 (CD134) antibody, was administered to the patients.

The CDR3 loop spans 17 amino acids. CDR1 is MNHNS, CDR2 SASEGT, per germline. The V and J ends lost 0 bases and 2 bases respectively, with 14 bases between them. Notes on the study in general: CD4+ T cells averaged fewer expanded clones than CD8+ T cells. Both CD4+ and CD8+ T cell populations in blood had undergone clonal expansion by week 6 at 0.1 to 3.0 mg/kg.

TCRdb's table, derived via immunoSEQ multiplex PCR, lists solely in-frame clones and lacks some. Seen here are approximately 84,000 clones, about 86% observed once, and the top ten hold approximately 2%. This chain links TRBV6-1 with TRBJ1-5; D gene unclear. Sequencing was performed on CD4+ or CD8+ T cells sorted from blood, taken in a trial of the OX40 agonist ivuxolimab. The sequence was obtained from an adult with an advanced solid tumor such as melanoma, head and neck, liver or kidney cancer. The DNA for the CDR3 is TGTGCCAGCAGTGAAGCGGGGTACTATGTAGGCAATCAGCCCCAGCATTTT. Protein: CASSEAGYYVGNQPQHF.